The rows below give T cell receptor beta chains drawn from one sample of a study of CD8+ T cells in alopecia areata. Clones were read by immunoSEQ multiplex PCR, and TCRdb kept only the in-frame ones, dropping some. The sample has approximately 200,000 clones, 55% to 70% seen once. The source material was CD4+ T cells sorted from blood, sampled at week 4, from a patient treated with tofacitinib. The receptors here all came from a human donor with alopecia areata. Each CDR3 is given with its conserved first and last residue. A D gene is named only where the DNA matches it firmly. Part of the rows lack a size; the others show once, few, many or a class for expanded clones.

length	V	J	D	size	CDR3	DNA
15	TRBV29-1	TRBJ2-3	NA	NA	CSVGTTQTAIDTQYF	TGCAGCGTGGGGACCACCCAGACGGCTATTGATACGCAGTATTTT
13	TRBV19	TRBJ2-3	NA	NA	CASTERGRDTQYF	TGTGCCAGTACCGAGAGGGGCCGGGATACGCAGTATTTT
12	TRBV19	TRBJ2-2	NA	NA	CASSISSGELFF	TGTGCCAGTAGTATAAGCTCCGGGGAGCTGTTTTTT
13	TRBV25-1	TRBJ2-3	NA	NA	CASSVPGTDTQYF	TGTGCCAGCAGTGTCCCCGGCACAGATACGCAGTATTTT
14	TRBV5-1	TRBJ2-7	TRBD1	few	CASSLRQGAYEQYF	TGCGCCAGCAGCTTGCGACAGGGGGCTTACGAGCAGTACTTC
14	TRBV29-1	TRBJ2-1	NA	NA	CSAASDRFYNEQFF	TGCAGCGCTGCTTCTGACAGGTTCTACAATGAGCAGTTCTTC
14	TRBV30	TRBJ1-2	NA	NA	CAWSVTHTAYGYTF	TGTGCCTGGAGTGTAACGCACACCGCCTATGGCTACACCTTC
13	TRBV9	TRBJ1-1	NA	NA	CASSTGWNTEAFF	TGTGCCAGCAGTACAGGGTGGAACACTGAAGCTTTCTTT
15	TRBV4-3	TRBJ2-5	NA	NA	CASSSQRGADETQYF	TGCGCCAGCAGCTCTCAGAGGGGCGCGGACGAGACCCAGTACTTC
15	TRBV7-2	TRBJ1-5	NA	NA	CASSLSGGRDQPQHF	TGTGCCAGCAGCTTATCGGGGGGACGGGATCAGCCCCAGCATTTT
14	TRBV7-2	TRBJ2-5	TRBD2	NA	CASTGWRGKETQYF	TGTGCCAGCACCGGGTGGCGGGGGAAAGAGACCCAGTACTTC
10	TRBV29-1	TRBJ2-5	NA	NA	CSVARETQYF	TGCAGCGTCGCAAGAGAGACCCAGTACTTC
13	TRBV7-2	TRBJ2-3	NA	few	CASSPRRTDTQYF	TGTGCCAGCAGCCCCCGTCGGACAGATACGCAGTATTTT
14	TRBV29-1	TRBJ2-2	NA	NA	CSVRTALNTGELFF	TGCAGCGTTCGGACAGCGTTGAACACCGGGGAGCTGTTTTTT
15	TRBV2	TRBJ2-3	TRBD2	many	CASSVAGAGADTQYF	TGTGCCAGCAGCGTAGCGGGAGCTGGCGCAGATACGCAGTATTTT
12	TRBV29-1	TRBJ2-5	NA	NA	CSVRRGQETQYF	TGCAGCGTAAGAAGGGGCCAAGAGACCCAGTACTTC
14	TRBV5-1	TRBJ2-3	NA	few	CASSTDGFTDTQYF	TGCGCCAGCAGCACCGACGGGTTCACAGATACGCAGTATTTT
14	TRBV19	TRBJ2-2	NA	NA	CASKEELYTGELFF	TGTGCCAGTAAGGAGGAACTCTACACCGGGGAGCTGTTTTTT
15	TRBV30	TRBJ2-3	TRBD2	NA	CALKGLAGAADTQYF	TGTGCCCTCAAGGGGCTAGCGGGAGCGGCAGATACGCAGTATTTT
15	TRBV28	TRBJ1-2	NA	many	CASSLSGPTLGGYTF	TGTGCCAGCAGTTTATCCGGACCGACATTGGGGGGCTACACCTTC
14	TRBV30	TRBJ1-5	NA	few	CAWSVGRFNQPQHF	TGTGCCTGGAGTGTTGGCCGATTCAATCAGCCCCAGCATTTT
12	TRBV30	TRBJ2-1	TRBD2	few	CAWSLPGLATFF	TGTGCCTGGAGTCTACCGGGACTAGCGACGTTCTTC
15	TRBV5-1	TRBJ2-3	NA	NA	CASSLEYYSADTQYF	TGCGCCAGCAGCTTGGAGTATTACTCGGCAGATACGCAGTATTTT
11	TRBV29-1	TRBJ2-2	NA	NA	CSARATGELFF	TGCAGCGCCCGGGCAACCGGGGAGCTGTTTTTT
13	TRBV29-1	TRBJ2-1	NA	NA	CSVDSLPYNEQFF	TGCAGCGTCGACAGTTTACCTTACAATGAGCAGTTCTTC
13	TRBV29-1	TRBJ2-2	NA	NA	CSVTHKNTGELFF	TGCAGCGTGACCCACAAGAACACCGGGGAGCTGTTTTTT
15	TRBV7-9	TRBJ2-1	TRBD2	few	CASSPTSGTYNEQFF	TGTGCCAGCAGCCCGACTAGCGGGACCTACAATGAGCAGTTCTTC